The next 27 T cell receptor beta chains were all read from a single sample in a study of shared clonotypes between healthy human individuals. Clones were sequenced by immunoSEQ multiplex PCR, and TCRdb holds only the in-frame ones, with some missing. The sample holds 1,400,000 or so clones, 97% to 99% seen once. Sample: naive CD4+ T cells sorted from blood. As for subset: CD45RA+ positively selected. These receptor sequences come from a young man in good health.

The chain couples TRBV5-5 to TRBJ2-7, with D hard to call. The CDR3 is 12 amino acids. Per the germline V gene, CDR1 is SGHKS and CDR2 is YYEKEE (reference sequence). The ends were cut back, 0 bases at V and 2 bases at J, with 3 bases in the middle. CDR3 nucleotides: TGTGCCAGCAGCTTGGCCCCCTACGAGCAGTACTTC. Its translation: CASSLAPYEQYF.

V usage is TRBV11-2 and J usage is TRBJ2-2; 7 nucleotides line up with TRBD2. This CDR3 contains 16 residues. The junction had 11 bases not matched to a gene; V was cut back by 4 bases and J by 6 bases. The germline V gene encodes CDR1 SGHAT and CDR2 FQNNGV. The CDR3 DNA follows: TGTGCCAGCAGCTCCCTCGGCGGGAGTTTTGCCGGGGAGCTGTTTTTT. Translation gives CASSSLGGSFAGELFF.

The rearrangement links TRBV7-2 to TRBJ1-2, with D possibly TRBD1 on 5 matching bases. This CDR3 has 13 residues. Trimming pared 10 bases from V and 4 bases from J, leaving 16 bases between. Germline V lookup: CDR1 SGHTA, CDR2 FQGNSA. CDR3 DNA sequence: TGTGCCATCAACCGGGGCGGGGTCTATGGCTACACCTTC. It specifies CAINRGGVYGYTF.

The J gene is TRBJ2-7, the V gene TRBV7-2; D gene ambiguous. The CDR3 spans 15 residues. CDR1 is SGHTA, CDR2 FQGNSA, per germline. Trimming cost V 5 bases and J 2 bases, with 16 bases left between them. Written as DNA, the CDR3 is TGTGCCAGCAGCCCTGGTGGCAGTCCGCCCTACGAGCAGTACTTC. It translates to CASSPGGSPPYEQYF.

The chain carries TRBV5-1 and TRBJ2-1, with no clear D. V was trimmed by 4 bases and J by 8 bases, leaving 7 bases between them. Germline V gene data show CDR1 as SGHRS and CDR2 as YFSETQ. CDR3 length equals 11 residues. CDR3 nucleotide sequence: TGCGCCAGCAGCACGGACCATGAGCAGTTCTTC. As protein: CASSTDHEQFF. The variable domain in full, with the rest retrieved from reference TRBV5-1 and TRBJ2-1, is KAGVTQTPRYLIKTRGQQVTLSCSPISGHRSVSWYQQTPGQGLQFLFEYFSETQRNKGNFPGRFSGRQFSNSRSEMNVSTLELGDSALYLCASSTDHEQFFGPGTRLTVL.

The V call is TRBV10-3, the J call TRBJ1-1; 11 nucleotides agree with TRBD1. From germline, CDR1 is ENHRY and CDR2 SYGVKD. V lost 3 bases to trimming and J lost 10 bases; unmatched junction nucleotides: 13. The CDR3 sequence is 16 residues long. The CDR3 region is CAISDVGQGGVWGAFF. In DNA form, the CDR3 reads TGTGCCATCAGTGACGTGGGACAGGGGGGTGTCTGGGGAGCTTTCTTT.

Only one count was recorded for this clone. The sample holds other DNA sequences that translate to the same CDR3. This rearrangement joins TRBV19 to TRBJ2-7; D unresolved. Trimming cost V 5 bases and J 3 bases, with 8 bases left between them. The CDR3 covers 12 residues. CDR1 and CDR2 (germline): LNHDA, SQIVND (reference sequence). The CDR3 bases are TGTGCCAGTAGTCTTAGGCTCTACGAGCAGTACTTC. Residues: CASSLRLYEQYF.

This chain links TRBV9 with TRBJ1-3; D not resolved. The CDR3 length is 16 residues. Trimming cost V 3 bases and J 1 base, with 14 bases left between them. Germline V gene data show CDR1 as SGDLS and CDR2 as YYNGEE. The CDR3 loop reads CASSALSRGSGNTIYF. In DNA, the CDR3 is TGTGCCAGCAGCGCTCTAAGTCGGGGATCTGGAAACACCATATATTTT.

V is TRBV7-2 and J is TRBJ1-2; 9 nucleotides match TRBD1. Germline trimming cut 1 base from V and 8 bases from J; bases unmatched to any gene: 11. This CDR3 contains 16 residues. Per the germline V gene, CDR1 is SGHTA and CDR2 is FQGNSA. For the CDR3, the DNA is TGTGCCAGCAGCTTAGATGGGAACAGGGGGCGGCGGGGCTACACCTTC. Translation gives CASSLDGNRGRRGYTF.

The chain combines TRBV9 with TRBJ2-7, with TRBD1 as a possible D gene (6 bases). CDR3 length equals 15 residues. Germline CDR1 reads SGDLS; CDR2 reads YYNGEE. V was clipped by 4 bases and J by 6 bases, with 20 bases between them. This CDR3 reads CASSTSTGPSSEQYF. In DNA form, the CDR3 reads TGTGCCAGCAGCACCTCGACAGGTCCTTCAAGCGAGCAGTACTTC.

This clone has a single count. The V gene is TRBV19, the J gene TRBJ2-7, with D perhaps TRBD2 (5 bases). Trimming took off 6 bases at V and 4 bases at J, with 25 bases between the two ends. Germline V gene data show CDR1 as LNHDA and CDR2 as SQIVND (reference sequence). The CDR3 is made up of 17 amino acids. CDR3 bases: TGTGCCAGTAGCAACCCTAGAGACTACCTCACCCCTTACGAGCAGTACTTC. As protein: CASSNPRDYLTPYEQYF.

The chain couples TRBV29-1 to TRBJ2-1; D is uncertain. Between the trimmed V and J ends, which lost 5 bases and 1 base, there was a span of 3 bases. The CDR3 runs to 11 residues. Germline-derived CDR1 and CDR2 are SQVTM and ANQGSEA. As DNA, the CDR3 is TGCAGCGTTTCGTCCTACAATGAGCAGTTCTTC. This codes for CSVSSYNEQFF.

The gene calls are TRBV18 and TRBJ1-1; 10 bases fit TRBD1. The CDR3 loop spans 15 amino acids. The J segment lost 7 bases and the V segment lost 3 bases, leaving 8 bases of the junction unmatched. CDR1 and CDR2 (germline): KGHSH, LQKENI. CDR3 nucleotide sequence: TGTGCCAGCTCACCGCTTAGACAGGGGGCGGATGAAGCTTTCTTT. As protein: CASSPLRQGADEAFF. Full variable domain (outside the CDR3, taken from reference TRBV18 and TRBJ1-1): NAGVMQNPRHLVRRRGQEARLRCSPMKGHSHVYWYRQLPEEGLKFMVYLQKENIIDESGMPKERFSAEFPKEGPSILRIQQVVRGDSAAYFCASSPLRQGADEAFFGQGTRLTVV.

For this clone: This specimen includes other DNA sequences encoding the same CDR3. The chain links TRBV30 to TRBJ1-3; D ambiguous. Germline CDR1 reads GTSNPN; CDR2 reads SVGIG (reference sequence). The CDR3 is made up of 13 amino acids. Trimming left V 0 bases short and J 2 bases short, with 5 bases between. CDR3 protein: CAWSVVTGNTIYF. Written as DNA, the CDR3 is TGTGCCTGGAGTGTGGTGACTGGAAACACCATATATTTT.

The gene calls are TRBV27 and TRBJ2-7; D gene unclear. Germline V lookup: CDR1 MNHEY, CDR2 SMNVEV (reference sequence). Trimming cost V 2 bases and J 4 bases, with 12 bases left between them. There are 14 residues in the CDR3. CDR3 DNA: TGTGCCAGCAGTTTAAATGCCCATGTTTACGAGCAGTACTTC. It encodes CASSLNAHVYEQYF.

The chain joins TRBV2 to TRBJ2-1; D is ambiguous. This CDR3 spans 13 amino acids. Germline lookup yields CDR1 SNHLY and CDR2 FYNNEI. Between the trimmed V and J ends, which lost 2 bases and 6 bases, there was a span of 8 bases. The CDR3 loop reads CASSELPPNEQFF. Written as DNA, the CDR3 is TGTGCCAGCAGTGAATTACCCCCCAATGAGCAGTTCTTC.

V usage is TRBV13 and J usage is TRBJ2-5; 9 nucleotides align to TRBD1. The CDR3 is made up of 18 amino acids. V trimming: 0 bases; J trimming: 7 bases; junction bases outside the gene matches: 15. CDR1 is PRHDT and CDR2 is FYEKMQ in the germline V gene (reference sequence). The CDR3 coding sequence is TGTGCCAGCAGCTTAGGCCGGGTTCGAGGGGACAGGGAGGCGACCCAGTACTTC. This translates into CASSLGRVRGDREATQYF. The full variable domain, with the rest looked up from reference TRBV13 and TRBJ2-5, is AAGVIQSPRHLIKEKRETATLKCYPIPRHDTVYWYQQGPGQDPQFLISFYEKMQSDKGSIPDRFSAQQFSDYHSELNMSSLELGDSALYFCASSLGRVRGDREATQYFGPGTRLLVL.

The rearrangement links TRBV10-3 to TRBJ2-7; D perhaps matches TRBD2 (6 bases). Trimming removed 4 bases from V and 4 bases from J, with 11 bases in between. Germline CDR1 is ENHRY and CDR2 is SYGVKD. The CDR3 contains 13 residues. The CDR3 loop is CAISVLGGYEQYF. DNA of the CDR3: TGTGCCATCAGTGTCTTGGGGGGTTACGAGCAGTACTTC.

The chain employs TRBV7-9 and TRBJ2-2, with 7 bases fitting TRBD2. Germline V gene data show CDR1 as SEHNR and CDR2 as FQNEAQ (reference sequence). V gave up 3 bases and J gave up 4 bases; unmatched junction bases: 2. This CDR3 has 14 residues. The CDR3 spells CASSFTGGTGELFF. The CDR3 DNA reads as TGTGCCAGCAGCTTCACGGGAGGCACCGGGGAGCTGTTTTTT.

V gene TRBV5-1 combines with J gene TRBJ2-7; D is uncertain. Trimming shortened V by 0 bases and J by 7 bases, and 11 bases separated the two germline ends. Germline V gives CDR1 SGHRS, CDR2 YFSETQ. The CDR3 totals 13 residues. The CDR3 DNA follows: TGCGCCAGCAGCTTGGAGCAGGCTATAGAGCAGTACTTC. Amino acid sequence: CASSLEQAIEQYF.

The chain is built from TRBV10-3 and TRBJ2-3; 8 bases are shared with TRBD2. The germline V gene encodes CDR1 ENHRY and CDR2 SYGVKD. J was trimmed by 4 bases and V by 2 bases; bases with no gene match: 2. The CDR3 spans 14 residues. The CDR3 DNA sequence: TGTGCCATCAGTGAGACGACTAGCGCAGATACGCAGTATTTT. Protein: CAISETTSADTQYF.

This rearrangement joins TRBV7-2 to TRBJ1-1; D ambiguous. Looked up from germline, CDR1 is SGHTA and CDR2 is FQGNSA. V was cut by 2 bases and J by 0 bases, with 16 bases left in between. CDR3 length equals 17 residues. The CDR3 nucleotides read TGTGCCAGCAGCTTATCGACCACCGCCGCCTTGAACACTGAAGCTTTCTTT. As protein: CASSLSTTAALNTEAFF. Complete variable domain (other parts from reference TRBV7-2 and TRBJ1-1): GAGVSQSPSNKVTEKGKDVELRCDPISGHTALYWYRQSLGQGLEFLIYFQGNSAPDKSGLPSDRFSAERTGGSVSTLTIQRTQQEDSAVYLCASSLSTTAALNTEAFFGQGTRLTVV.

Of note for this clone: At the DNA level, this CDR3 is encoded by other sequences in the same sample as well. This sequence joins TRBV4-3 and TRBJ2-3, with D possibly being TRBD2 (5 bases). The V end lost 0 bases, the J end lost 4 bases, and 8 bases lay between the germline ends. The germline gives CDR1 LGHNA, CDR2 YSLEER. The CDR3 covers 14 residues. The CDR3 bases are TGCGCCAGCAGCCAAGATTGGCGGGCAGATACGCAGTATTTT. Encoded protein: CASSQDWRADTQYF.

The J gene is TRBJ2-2, the V gene TRBV5-5, with 12 bases matching TRBD2. The J segment lost 9 bases and the V segment lost 4 bases, leaving 10 bases of the junction unmatched. CDR1 and CDR2 from the germline V gene are SGHKS and YYEKEE (reference sequence). The CDR3 is 16 residues long. The CDR3 sequence is CASSPRLAGEIRELFF. CDR3 bases: TGTGCCAGCAGCCCCCGACTAGCGGGAGAAATCAGGGAGCTGTTTTTT.

This sequence joins TRBV13 and TRBJ1-2; 7 bases agree with TRBD1. V lost 4 bases and J lost 5; bases outside the gene matches: 13. Germline V lookup: CDR1 PRHDT, CDR2 FYEKMQ (reference sequence). The CDR3 has 16 residues. In DNA, the CDR3 is TGTGCCAGCAGCTCCGGAGGGGGCCGTCGGGGATATGGCTACACCTTC. Translated, it gives CASSSGGGRRGYGYTF.

Worth noting for this clone: An end of the junction does not agree with germline; a read error may underlie this. This sequence joins TRBV2 and TRBJ2-1; perhaps TRBD1 as D (5 bases). Germline CDR1 SNHLY, CDR2 FYNNEI. The CDR3 has 15 residues. The CDR3 sequence: CASIEQAASYNEQFF. CDR3 nucleotide sequence: TGTGCCAGCATTGAACAGGCCGCTTCCTACAATGAGCAGTTCTTC.

The chain recombines TRBV2 with TRBJ1-4; 8 bases map to TRBD1. After removal of 8 bases from V and 4 bases from J, the junction contained 12 bases not matched to a gene. This CDR3 region has 16 residues. CDR1 is SNHLY, CDR2 FYNNEI, per germline. In DNA, the CDR3 is TGTGCCAGCGAACTCAACGACAGGGGTAGTAATGAAAAACTGTTTTTT. It codes for CASELNDRGSNEKLFF.